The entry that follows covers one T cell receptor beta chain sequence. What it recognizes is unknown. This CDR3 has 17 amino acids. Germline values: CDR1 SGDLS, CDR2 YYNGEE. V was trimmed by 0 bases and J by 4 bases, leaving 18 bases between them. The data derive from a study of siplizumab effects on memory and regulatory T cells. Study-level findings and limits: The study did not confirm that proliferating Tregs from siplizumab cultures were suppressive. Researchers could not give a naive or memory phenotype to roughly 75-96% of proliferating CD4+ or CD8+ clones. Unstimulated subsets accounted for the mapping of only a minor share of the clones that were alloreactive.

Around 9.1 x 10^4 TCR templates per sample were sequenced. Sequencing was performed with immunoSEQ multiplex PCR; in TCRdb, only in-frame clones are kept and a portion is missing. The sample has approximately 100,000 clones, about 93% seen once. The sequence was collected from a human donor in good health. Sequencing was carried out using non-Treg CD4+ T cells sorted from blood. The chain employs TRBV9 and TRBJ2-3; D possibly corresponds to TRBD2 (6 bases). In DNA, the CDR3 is TGTGCCAGCAGCGTAGAAGTTCGGGAGACTTATCCAGATACGCAGTATTTT. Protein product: CASSVEVRETYPDTQYF.